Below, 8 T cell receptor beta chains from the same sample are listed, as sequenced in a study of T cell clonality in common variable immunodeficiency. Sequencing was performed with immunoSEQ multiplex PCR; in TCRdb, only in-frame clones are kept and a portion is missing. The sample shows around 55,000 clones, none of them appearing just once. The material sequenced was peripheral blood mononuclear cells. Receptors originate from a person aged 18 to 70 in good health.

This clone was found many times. Here the CDR3 reads CSANTISPGIGQPQHF. CDR3 bases read: TGCAGTGCCAATACAATTTCCCCAGGGATCGGTCAGCCC. The chain couples TRBV20-1 to TRBJ1-5, with D maybe TRBD1 (5 bases). The read comes to an end 3 residues before the CDR3 does, leaving the germline J gene to fill in the end. V lost 6 bases and J 6 bases, leaving 24 bases between the germline ends. The V gene's germline CDR1 is DFQATT and CDR2 SNEGSKA (reference sequence). CDR3 length: 16 residues.

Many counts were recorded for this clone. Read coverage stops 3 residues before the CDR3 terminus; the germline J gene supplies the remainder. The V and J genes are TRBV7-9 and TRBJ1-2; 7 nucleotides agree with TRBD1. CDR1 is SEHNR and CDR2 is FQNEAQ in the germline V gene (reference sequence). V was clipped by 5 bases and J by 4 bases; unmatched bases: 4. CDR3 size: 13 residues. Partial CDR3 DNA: TGTGCCAGCAGCAGGGACAGTATCTATGGC. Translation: CASSRDSIYG. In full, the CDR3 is CASSRDSIYGYTF.

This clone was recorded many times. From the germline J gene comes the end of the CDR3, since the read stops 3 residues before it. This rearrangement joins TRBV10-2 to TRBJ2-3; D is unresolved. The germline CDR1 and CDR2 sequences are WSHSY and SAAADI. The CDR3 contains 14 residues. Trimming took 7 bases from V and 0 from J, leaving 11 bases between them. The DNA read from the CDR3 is TGCGCCAGCAATAGAGCCGCTAGCACAGATACG. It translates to CASNRAASTDT. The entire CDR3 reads CASNRAASTDTQYF.

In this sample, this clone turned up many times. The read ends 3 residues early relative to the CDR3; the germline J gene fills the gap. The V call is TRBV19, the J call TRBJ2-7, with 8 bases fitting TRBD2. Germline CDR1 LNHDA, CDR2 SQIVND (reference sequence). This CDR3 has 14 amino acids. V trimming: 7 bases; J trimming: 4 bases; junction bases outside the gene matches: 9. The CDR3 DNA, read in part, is TGTGCCAGTACCATCGGAGCGGGGGAGTACGAG. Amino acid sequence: CASTIGAGEYE. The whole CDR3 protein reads CASTIGAGEYEQYF.

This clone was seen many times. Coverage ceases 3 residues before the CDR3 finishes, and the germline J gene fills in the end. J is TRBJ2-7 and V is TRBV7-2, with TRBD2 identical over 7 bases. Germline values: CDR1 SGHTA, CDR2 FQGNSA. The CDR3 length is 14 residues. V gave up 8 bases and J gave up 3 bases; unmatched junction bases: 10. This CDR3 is CASGTTSGNYEQYF. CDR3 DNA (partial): TGTGCCAGCGGAACCACGAGCGGGAACTACGAG.

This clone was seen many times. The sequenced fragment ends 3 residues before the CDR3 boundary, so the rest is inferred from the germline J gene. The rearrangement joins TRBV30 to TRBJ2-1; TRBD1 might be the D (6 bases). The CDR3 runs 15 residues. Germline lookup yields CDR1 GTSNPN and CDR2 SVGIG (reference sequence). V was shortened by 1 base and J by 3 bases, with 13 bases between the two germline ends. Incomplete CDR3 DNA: TGTGCCTGGAGTGCTACCAGGGGTTTCTACAATGAG. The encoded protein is CAWSATRGFYNE. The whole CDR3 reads CAWSATRGFYNEQFF.

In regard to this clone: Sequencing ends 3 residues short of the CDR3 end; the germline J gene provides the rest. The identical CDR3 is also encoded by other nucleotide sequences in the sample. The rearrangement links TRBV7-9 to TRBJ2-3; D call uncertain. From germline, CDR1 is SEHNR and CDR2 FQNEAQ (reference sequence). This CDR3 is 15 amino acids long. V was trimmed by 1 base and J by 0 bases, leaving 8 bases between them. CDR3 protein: CASSLEGMSTDTQYF. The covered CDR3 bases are TGTGCCAGCAGCTTAGAGGGTATGAGCACAGATACG.

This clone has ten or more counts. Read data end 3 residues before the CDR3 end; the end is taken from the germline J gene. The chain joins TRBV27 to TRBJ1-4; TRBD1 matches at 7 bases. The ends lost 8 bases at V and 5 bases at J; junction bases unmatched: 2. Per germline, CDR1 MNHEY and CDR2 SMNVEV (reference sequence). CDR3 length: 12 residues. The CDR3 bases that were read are TGTGCCAGCCGACAGGGCAATGAAAAA. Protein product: CASRQGNEK. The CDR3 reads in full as CASRQGNEKLFF.